These 16 T cell receptor beta chains were sequenced from one sample in a study of T cell responses to AZD1222 COVID-19 vaccine (dated by TCRdb to the early 2020s). The label giving this sample's time point can be read as: baseline before first vaccination. Libraries were built with the immunoSEQ multiplex PCR assay. TCRdb carries this immuneACCESS record with in-frame sequences only. Its versions omit some clonotypes, under half of them owing to an unresolved V gene in the studies checked, with the rest unexplained. This sample is represented by roughly 110,000 clones; roughly 88% of them were singletons. In total, the top ten clones hold 5.1% of the sample. The sample here was peripheral blood, taken on day 0 of AZD1222 vaccination. The receptor set was obtained from an adult in good health.

J is TRBJ2-4 and V is TRBV6-4, with TRBD1 as a possible D gene (6 bases). CDR1 and CDR2 from the germline V gene are MRHNA and SNTAGT. The CDR3 is 14 residues long. V was clipped by 3 bases and J by 8 bases, with 14 bases between them. For the CDR3, the DNA is TGTGCCAGCAGTGATTATGCAGGGGAAGACATTCAGTACTTC. The encoded protein is CASSDYAGEDIQYF.

This chain joins TRBV11-2 and TRBJ2-2, with 7 positions matching TRBD2. The CDR3 length is 16 residues. V dropped 1 base and J dropped 8; count of bases not matched to a gene: 10. Germline V lookup: CDR1 SGHAT, CDR2 FQNNGV. CDR3 bases: TGTGCCAGCAGCTTAGGAGGCGGGAGAACGACGGGGGAGCTGTTTTTT. This gives the protein CASSLGGGRTTGELFF.

The chain joins TRBV5-1 to TRBJ1-1; D is unresolved. This CDR3 comprises 16 residues. Trimming left V 0 bases short and J 0 bases short, with 12 bases between. The germline V gene has CDR1 SGHRS and CDR2 YFSETQ. In nucleotides, the CDR3 is TGCGCCAGCAGCTTGGCCAGCCATAACATGAACACTGAAGCTTTCTTT. This translates into CASSLASHNMNTEAFF.

The J gene is TRBJ2-3, the V gene TRBV7-3; the D gene is possibly TRBD2 (5 bases). The germline V and J ends were trimmed by 5 bases and 0 bases, with 15 bases remaining between them. The CDR3 length is 16 residues. CDR1 is SGHTA and CDR2 is FQGTGA in the germline V gene. This chain's CDR3 is CASSPRGSASTDTQYF. The DNA of the CDR3 is TGTGCCAGCAGCCCGCGAGGGAGCGCCAGCACAGATACGCAGTATTTT.

This chain uses TRBV19 with TRBJ2-6; a possible D gene is TRBD1 (6 bases). Germline loops: CDR1 LNHDA, CDR2 SQIVND (reference sequence). V was cut by 6 bases and J by 3 bases, with 24 bases left in between. The CDR3 covers 19 residues. Written as DNA, the CDR3 is TGTGCCAGTAGACCAGTACCTGGGCAGGGGCTAGATGGGGCCAACGTCCTGACTTTC. Amino acids: CASRPVPGQGLDGANVLTF.

For this clone: The junction departs from germline at one end; a sequencing error may be responsible. The V and J genes are TRBV6-1 and TRBJ1-1; TRBD1 matches 8 bases. Germline CDR1 reads MNHNS; CDR2 reads SASEGT. CDR3 size: 14 residues. The CDR3 reads CASSDRGHHTEAFF. CDR3 bases: TGTGCCAGCAGTGACAGGGGGCATCACACTGAGGCTTTCTTT.

The J gene is TRBJ2-7, the V gene TRBV28; no clear D gene. This CDR3 has 14 residues. Germline assignment: CDR1 MDHEN and CDR2 SYDVKM. Trimming stripped 5 bases from V and 3 bases from J, with 14 bases between. The chain's CDR3 is CASSHSTAYYEQYF. For the CDR3, the DNA is TGTGCCAGCAGTCACTCGACCGCCTACTACGAGCAGTACTTC.

The chain couples TRBV2 to TRBJ2-1; 7 bases align to TRBD2. The CDR3 is 15 amino acids. The germline V gene has CDR1 SNHLY and CDR2 FYNNEI. Trimming took 6 bases from V and 0 from J; bases not matched to a gene: 5. The CDR3 is CASSILADSYNEQFF. The CDR3 DNA reads as TGTGCCAGCAGCATCCTAGCGGACTCCTACAATGAGCAGTTCTTC.

The rearrangement joins TRBV25-1 to TRBJ1-1, with 7 bases matching TRBD1. The CDR3 is 12 amino acids. The ends lost 6 bases at V and 11 bases at J; junction bases unmatched: 9. Per germline, CDR1 MGHDK and CDR2 SYGVNS. CDR3 DNA: TGTGCCAGCAGGAGGACCGGGACAGAGGCTTTCTTT. Residues: CASRRTGTEAFF.

The chain couples TRBV6-2 or TRBV6-3 to TRBJ2-1; D unresolved. This CDR3 comprises 11 residues. V was clipped by 5 bases and J by 5 bases, with 4 bases between them. CDR1 MNHEY and CDR2 SVGEGT come from the germline V gene. The CDR3 loop reads CASSKNNEQFF. CDR3 DNA: TGTGCCAGCAGTAAAAACAATGAGCAGTTCTTC.

The chain employs TRBV28 and TRBJ1-4; D gene ambiguous. CDR3 size: 14 residues. V lost 7 bases and J 2 bases, leaving 11 bases between the germline ends. The germline gives CDR1 MDHEN, CDR2 SYDVKM. The CDR3 region is CASMKVATNEKLFF. The CDR3 DNA is TGTGCCAGCATGAAGGTTGCGACTAATGAAAAACTGTTTTTT.

This sequence joins TRBV16 and TRBJ2-1; D may match TRBD1 or TRBD2 (5 bases each). Germline lookup yields CDR1 KGHSY and CDR2 FQNENV. Trimming stripped 2 bases from V and 7 bases from J, with 21 bases between. There are 17 residues in the CDR3. CDR3 sequence reads: CASSQQGRGPLGNEQFF. CDR3 in DNA: TGTGCCAGCAGCCAACAGGGCCGCGGGCCCTTAGGGAATGAGCAGTTCTTC.

The chain carries TRBV9 and TRBJ2-3, with TRBD2 as a possible D gene (7 bases). Trimming took 4 bases from V and 5 from J, leaving 20 bases between them. This CDR3 is built from 16 residues. Germline CDR1 reads SGDLS; CDR2 reads YYNGEE. The CDR3: CASSTGGTSAGDTQYF. The CDR3 bases are TGTGCCAGCAGCACGGGGGGCACTAGCGCCGGAGATACGCAGTATTTT.

The gene calls are TRBV7-6 and TRBJ2-3, with TRBD2 identical over 8 bases. V gave up 5 bases and J gave up 3 bases; unmatched junction bases: 10. The CDR3 runs to 16 residues. Looked up from germline, CDR1 is SGHVS and CDR2 is FNYEAQ. The CDR3, as DNA: TGTGCCAGCAGCCCCTCGTACGGCGGGAGGACAGATACGCAGTATTTT. Amino acids: CASSPSYGGRTDTQYF.

Concerning this clone: The same CDR3 is also encoded by other DNA sequences in this sample. CDR3 coding DNA: TGTGCCAGTAGTGAGGGAGACTATGGCTACACCTTC. This codes for CASSEGDYGYTF. This sequence joins TRBV19 and TRBJ1-2; no reliable D call. CDR3 length equals 12 residues. Germline-derived CDR1 and CDR2 are LNHDA and SQIVND (reference sequence). V dropped 5 bases and J dropped 3 bases, with 7 bases sitting between them. Full variable domain (missing parts from reference TRBV19 and TRBJ1-2): DGGITQSPKYLFRKEGQNVTLSCEQNLNHDAMYWYRQDPGQGLRLIYYSQIVNDFQKGDIAEGYSVSREKKESFPLTVTSAQKNPTAFYLCASSEGDYGYTFGSGTRLTVV.

The J gene is TRBJ1-2, the V gene TRBV5-8; D possibly corresponds to TRBD1 (6 bases). CDR1 is SGHTS and CDR2 is YDEGEE in the germline V gene. This CDR3 has 13 residues. Trimming shortened V by 4 bases and J by 2 bases, and 9 bases separated the two germline ends. CDR3: CASSPGQNYGYTF. In DNA, the CDR3 is TGTGCCAGCAGCCCAGGACAGAACTATGGCTACACCTTC. The variable domain in full, completed from reference TRBV5-8 and TRBJ1-2, reads EAGVTQSPTHLIKTRGQQATLRCSPISGHTSVYWYQQALGLGLQFLLWYDEGEERNRGNFPPRFSGRQFPNYSSELNVNALELEDSALYLCASSPGQNYGYTFGSGTRLTVV.